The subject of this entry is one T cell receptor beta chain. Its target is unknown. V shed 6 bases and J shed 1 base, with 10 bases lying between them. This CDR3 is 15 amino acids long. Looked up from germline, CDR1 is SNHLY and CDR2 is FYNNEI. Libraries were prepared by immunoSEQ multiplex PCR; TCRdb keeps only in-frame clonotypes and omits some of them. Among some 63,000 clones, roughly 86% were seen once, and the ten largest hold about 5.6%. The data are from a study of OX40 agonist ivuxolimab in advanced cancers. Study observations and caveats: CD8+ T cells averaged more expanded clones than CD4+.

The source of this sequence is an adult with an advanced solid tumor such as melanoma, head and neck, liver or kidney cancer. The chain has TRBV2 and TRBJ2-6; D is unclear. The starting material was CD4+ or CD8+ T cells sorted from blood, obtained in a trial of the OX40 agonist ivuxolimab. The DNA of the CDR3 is TGTGCCAGCAGCTTACAGATTTCTGGGGCCAACGTCCTGACTTTC. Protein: CASSLQISGANVLTF.